Listed here are 14 T cell receptor beta chains from one sample, sequenced in a study of cytomegalovirus exposure and HLA in healthy donors. The PCR ran on 60 Vbeta and 13 Jbeta primers. The repertoire was sequenced with immunoSEQ multiplex PCR; TCRdb's copy has only in-frame clones and lacks some. The table records 100,000 to 150,000 clones, roughly 70% of them present only once. The sequenced material came from PBMCs. The origin of the receptors is a woman aged 40 to 55 in good health and CMV-seropositive.

This clone appeared once. This chain joins TRBV9 and TRBJ2-1, with D perhaps matching TRBD1 (5 bases). V gave up 4 bases and J gave up 0 bases, with 11 bases separating them. Germline CDR1 is SGDLS and CDR2 is YYNGEE. The CDR3 totals 15 residues. CDR3 coding DNA: TGTGCCAGCAGCTCGACAGTTAGCTCCTACAATGAGCAGTTCTTC. Translating it yields CASSSTVSSYNEQFF.

This CDR3 is CASSQSTLMNTEAFF. In nucleotides, the CDR3 is TGCGCCAGCAGTCAATCGACACTGATGAACACTGAAGCTTTCTTT. The chain links TRBV23-1 to TRBJ1-1; D not certain. TRBV23-1 is an ORF; its function is uncertain. The CDR3 length is 15 residues. Trimming cost V 0 bases and J 0 bases, with 8 bases left between them.

The chain combines TRBV4-3 with TRBJ2-2; perhaps TRBD2 as D (6 bases). The CDR3 loop spans 13 amino acids. Germline V lookup: CDR1 LGHNA, CDR2 YSLEER. V was shortened by 0 bases and J by 7 bases, with 6 bases between the two germline ends. Written as DNA, the CDR3 is TGCGCCAGCAGCCAAGACGGGGGCGGGGAGCTGTTTTTT. It encodes CASSQDGGGELFF.

This sequence joins TRBV4-2 and TRBJ2-2, with D possibly being TRBD2 (5 bases). Germline loops: CDR1 LGHNA, CDR2 YNFKEQ. V lost 2 bases to trimming and J lost 6 bases, with 19 bases between them. The CDR3 is 17 amino acids. The CDR3 region is CASSQYEITLAPGELFF. The DNA of the CDR3 is TGTGCCAGCAGCCAATACGAGATAACGTTAGCGCCCGGGGAGCTGTTTTTT.

The gene calls are TRBV6-5 and TRBJ1-1, with D maybe TRBD1 (5 bases). The CDR3 has 16 amino acids. The V end was cut by 0 bases, the J end by 0 bases, with 11 bases between. Germline CDR1 MNHEY, CDR2 SVGAGI. The CDR3 region is CASSYSGGAVNTEAFF. The CDR3 DNA is TGTGCCAGCAGTTACTCGGGCGGGGCGGTGAACACTGAAGCTTTCTTT.

This clone turned up a few times. The V and J genes are TRBV2 and TRBJ2-3; D not certain. CDR1 is SNHLY and CDR2 is FYNNEI in the germline V gene. V was pared by 7 bases and J by 1 base, with 12 bases between. This CDR3 has 14 amino acids. The CDR3 loop reads CASNLRLGTDTQYF. CDR3 nucleotide sequence: TGTGCCAGCAACTTACGCCTGGGCACAGATACGCAGTATTTT.

The V gene is TRBV27, the J gene TRBJ2-7, with D tentatively TRBD2 (6 bases). Trimming shortened V by 2 bases and J by 2 bases, and 16 bases separated the two germline ends. The CDR3 runs 16 residues. The germline CDR1 and CDR2 sequences are MNHEY and SMNVEV (reference sequence). This chain's CDR3 is CASSLGGVAGTYEQYF. In nucleotides, the CDR3 is TGTGCCAGCAGTTTAGGCGGGGTCGCAGGGACCTACGAGCAGTACTTC.

V is TRBV29-1 and J is TRBJ2-7, with 9 positions matching TRBD1. J gave up 5 bases and V 4 bases, and 6 bases lay outside the gene matches. The CDR3 has 13 residues. Germline CDR1 is SQVTM and CDR2 is ANQGSEA. In DNA form, the CDR3 reads TGCAGCGTTGCCGACAGACAGGGGGACGAGCAGTACTTC. Translated: CSVADRQGDEQYF.

J is TRBJ1-6 and V is TRBV7-2; D is uncertain. The CDR3 extends over 13 amino acids. Germline V lookup: CDR1 SGHTA, CDR2 FQGNSA. V was trimmed by 1 base and J by 9 bases, leaving 7 bases between them. CDR3 sequence (DNA): TGTGCCAGCAGCTTAGAGGGAGGTTCACCCCTCCACTTT. Translation: CASSLEGGSPLHF.

CDR3 bases: TGCGCCAGCAGCCAAGATTGGAACAGGGGCACTGAAGCTTTCTTT. Its translation is CASSQDWNRGTEAFF. V and J are TRBV4-3 and TRBJ1-1; TRBD1 agrees at 7 bases. CDR3 size: 15 residues. The junction had 5 bases not matched to a gene; V was cut back by 0 bases and J by 4 bases. Per germline, CDR1 LGHNA and CDR2 YSLEER.

The V and J genes are TRBV7-2 and TRBJ1-5, with a weak D call TRBD1 (5 bases). Trimming took 7 bases from V and 7 from J, leaving 14 bases between them. The CDR3 is made up of 13 amino acids. CDR1 is SGHTA, CDR2 FQGNSA, per germline. The DNA of the CDR3 is TGTGCCAGCAACCCAGGGAGGGGACAGCCCCAGCATTTT. Translation: CASNPGRGQPQHF.

In regard to this clone: The identical CDR3 is also encoded by other nucleotide sequences in the sample. The chain employs TRBV30 and TRBJ2-3; no clear D. Germline V gene lookup returns CDR1 GTSNPN and CDR2 SVGIG (reference sequence). The CDR3 runs to 14 residues. Trimming left V 2 bases short and J 2 bases short, with 11 bases between. CDR3 coding DNA: TGTGCCTGGAGTCCATCTAGAACCACAGATACGCAGTATTTT. Protein sequence: CAWSPSRTTDTQYF.

This chain joins TRBV4-3 and TRBJ2-7, with TRBD2 as a possible D gene (6 bases). The CDR3 totals 13 residues. Trimming removed 1 base at V and 5 bases at J, with 9 bases between. Germline CDR1 reads LGHNA; CDR2 reads YSLEER. This chain's CDR3 is CASSQVGGNEQYF. CDR3 nucleotides: TGCGCCAGCAGCCAAGTGGGGGGAAACGAGCAGTACTTC.

The rearrangement uses TRBV5-1 and TRBJ1-1; maybe TRBD1 (5 bases). The germline gives CDR1 SGHRS, CDR2 YFSETQ. V was clipped by 2 bases and J by 1 base, with 9 bases between them. The CDR3 has 14 amino acids. CDR3 nucleotides: TGCGCCAGCAGCTTTAACAGGTGGAACACTGAAGCTTTCTTT. This gives the protein CASSFNRWNTEAFF.